These 22 T cell receptor beta chains were sequenced from one sample in a study of blood T cell repertoires in COVID-19. Libraries were prepared by immunoSEQ multiplex PCR; TCRdb keeps only in-frame clonotypes and omits some of them. The sample holds about 360,000 clones, about 88% seen once. The sample was peripheral blood. The source of these receptors is a human donor in a cohort sampled during active COVID-19.

J is TRBJ1-3 and V is TRBV18; 10 nucleotides line up with TRBD1. Per the germline V gene, CDR1 is KGHSH and CDR2 is LQKENI. Trimming took 4 bases from V and 2 from J; bases not matched to a gene: 5. The CDR3 is made up of 16 amino acids. CDR3: CASSHGTGETGNTIYF. CDR3 bases: TGTGCCAGCTCACACGGGACAGGGGAAACTGGAAACACCATATATTTT.

This chain connects TRBV4-1 to TRBJ1-6; D perhaps matches TRBD1 (5 bases). V was clipped by 0 bases and J by 6 bases, with 12 bases between them. Germline CDR1 and CDR2: MGHRA and YSYEKL. The CDR3 loop spans 16 amino acids. As DNA, the CDR3 is TGCGCCAGCAGCCAAGATAGGGGCTACAGTAATTCACCCCTCCACTTT. Amino acid sequence: CASSQDRGYSNSPLHF.

The V gene is TRBV3-1 (or the pseudogene TRBV3-2), the J gene TRBJ1-2; D is unresolved. Germline V lookup: CDR1 LGHDT, CDR2 YNNKEL (reference sequence). CDR3 length equals 14 residues. V lost 4 bases, J lost 2 bases, and 11 bases lay in between. The CDR3 spells CASSPEGGNYGYTF. In DNA, the CDR3 is TGTGCCAGCAGCCCTGAGGGCGGAAACTATGGCTACACCTTC.

The chain couples TRBV30 to TRBJ2-6, with TRBD2 matching 8 bases. The V gene end was trimmed by 0 bases and the J gene end by 0 bases; junction bases not matched to a gene: 16. The CDR3 extends over 21 amino acids. Per germline, CDR1 GTSNPN and CDR2 SVGIG (reference sequence). CDR3 sequence reads: CAWSVNPPVSGEYSGANVLTF. Here the CDR3 DNA reads TGTGCCTGGAGTGTAAACCCCCCAGTTAGCGGGGAGTACTCTGGGGCCAACGTCCTGACTTTC.

This clone was seen more than once but under ten times. J is TRBJ1-6 and V is TRBV6-5, with D unresolved. V dropped 0 bases and J dropped 10 bases, with 4 bases sitting between them. The CDR3 consists of 12 residues. Per germline, CDR1 MNHEY and CDR2 SVGAGI. DNA for the CDR3: TGTGCCAGCAGTTACTCGAGCTCACCCCTCCACTTT. It specifies CASSYSSSPLHF.

Worth noting for this clone: The germline gene is not matched at one end of the junction; a read error may be the cause. The chain couples TRBV7-9 to TRBJ2-5, with 7 positions matching TRBD1. The CDR3 is 12 residues long. Per germline, CDR1 SEHNR and CDR2 FQNEAQ (reference sequence). The CDR3 DNA sequence: TGTGCCAGCAGCCGGACAGGAATTAACACGGACTTC. Its protein product is CASSRTGINTDF.

The chain recombines TRBV10-3 with TRBJ2-6; 7 bases are a match to TRBD1. Germline values: CDR1 ENHRY, CDR2 SYGVKD. V trimming: 0 bases; J trimming: 1 base; junction bases outside the gene matches: 12. The CDR3 has 20 residues. The CDR3 nucleotides are TGTGCCATCAGTGAGTCGAAGTTCGGCAGGGGGTCTTCTGGGGCCAACGTCCTGACTTTC. Translating gives CAISESKFGRGSSGANVLTF.

V is TRBV13 and J is TRBJ2-7; D call uncertain. Per germline, CDR1 PRHDT and CDR2 FYEKMQ (reference sequence). CDR3 length equals 12 residues. V lost 5 bases and J 0 bases, leaving 5 bases between the germline ends. CDR3 residues: CASSVSSYEQYF. The CDR3 region has the DNA TGTGCCAGCAGCGTGAGCTCCTACGAGCAGTACTTC.

About this clone: The same CDR3 arises from other DNA sequences in this sample as well. This chain links TRBV7-3 with TRBJ2-3; the match to TRBD2 covers 15 bases. CDR3 size: 16 residues. The V gene end was trimmed by 4 bases and the J gene end by 3 bases; junction bases not matched to a gene: 2. Germline V lookup: CDR1 SGHTA, CDR2 FQGTGA. CDR3 nucleotide sequence: TGTGCCAGCAGCTCGGGACTAGCGGGGGGTACAGATACGCAGTATTTT. Amino acids: CASSSGLAGGTDTQYF.

V and J are TRBV6-5 and TRBJ2-1; TRBD2 matches at 8 bases. The germline gives CDR1 MNHEY, CDR2 SVGAGI. The V and J ends lost 4 bases and 4 bases, in that order; junction bases with no gene match: 3. There are 14 residues in the CDR3. CDR3 protein: CASSLAGRYNEQFF. CDR3 DNA sequence: TGTGCCAGCAGTTTAGCGGGGCGGTACAATGAGCAGTTCTTC.

The chain uses TRBV3-1 (or the pseudogene TRBV3-2) and TRBJ1-4; tentatively, D is TRBD1 (5 bases). The CDR3 runs to 13 residues. Between the trimmed V and J ends, which lost 4 bases and 10 bases, there was a span of 13 bases. Germline V CDR1 and CDR2: LGHDT, YNNKEL (reference sequence). The CDR3 DNA sequence: TGTGCCAGCAGCCGGGGGGACGAGGGAAAACTGTTTTTT. Translating gives CASSRGDEGKLFF.

This chain links TRBV30 with TRBJ1-2, with TRBD1 as a possible D gene (5 bases). The V gene lost 2 bases and the J gene lost 4 bases, with 14 bases spanning the gap. Germline assignment: CDR1 GTSNPN and CDR2 SVGIG (reference sequence). CDR3 length: 14 residues. CDR3 DNA: TGTGCCTGGAGTCTCAGGACAACAGGCTATGGCTACACCTTC. Translation gives CAWSLRTTGYGYTF.

This chain joins TRBV7-8 and TRBJ1-1; the match to TRBD1 covers 9 bases. The trim removed 6 bases at V and 0 bases at J, leaving 8 bases unmatched. This CDR3 has 16 residues. The germline V gene has CDR1 SGHVS and CDR2 FQNEAQ. This CDR3 reads CASSPTGGGVNTEAFF. The CDR3 DNA reads as TGTGCCAGCAGTCCCACAGGGGGCGGGGTGAACACTGAAGCTTTCTTT.

The chain employs TRBV18 and TRBJ1-1; 8 bases match TRBD1. Looked up from germline, CDR1 is KGHSH and CDR2 is LQKENI. This CDR3 has 18 amino acids. Trimming cost V 0 bases and J 2 bases; bases outside gene matches: 11. The CDR3 sequence: CASSPPIQGVGVNTEAFF. The DNA for the CDR3 is TGTGCCAGCTCACCACCTATACAGGGGGTTGGAGTCAACACTGAAGCTTTCTTT.

CDR3 in DNA: TGTGCCAGTACGGAAAGTCGGGGTCGGAGCAATCAGCCCCAGCATTTT. Translated: CASTESRGRSNQPQHF. This rearrangement joins TRBV19 to TRBJ1-5; no clear D gene. V dropped 7 bases and J dropped 1 base, with 17 bases sitting between them. Germline CDR1 is LNHDA and CDR2 is SQIVND (reference sequence). The CDR3 is made up of 16 amino acids.

The chain couples TRBV7-8 to TRBJ1-6; maybe TRBD1 (6 bases). The CDR3 consists of 16 residues. In germline, CDR1 is SGHVS, CDR2 FQNEAQ. V was shortened by 5 bases and J by 5 bases, with 16 bases between the two germline ends. The CDR3: CASSVGRGGNNSPLHF. The CDR3 coding sequence is TGTGCCAGCAGCGTGGGAAGGGGGGGAAATAATTCACCCCTCCACTTT.

The rearrangement joins TRBV5-1 to TRBJ2-7, with TRBD2 matching 8 bases. This CDR3 comprises 15 residues. Germline V gene lookup returns CDR1 SGHRS and CDR2 YFSETQ. V trimming: 1 base; J trimming: 5 bases; junction bases outside the gene matches: 8. CDR3 residues: CASSLLAGTSHEQYF. CDR3 coding DNA: TGCGCCAGCAGCTTGCTAGCGGGTACTTCCCACGAGCAGTACTTC.

This clone was seen just once. This chain joins TRBV5-1 and TRBJ2-1; 8 bases align to TRBD1. The CDR3 totals 15 residues. From germline, CDR1 is SGHRS and CDR2 YFSETQ. J gave up 16 bases and V 1 base, and 16 bases lay outside the gene matches. CDR3 amino acids: CASSLLGGVATGEFF. Here the CDR3 DNA reads TGCGCCAGCAGCTTGTTGGGTGGTGTCGCGACAGGGGAATTCTTC. Variable domain in full (rest from reference TRBV5-1 and TRBJ2-1): KAGVTQTPRYLIKTRGQQVTLSCSPISGHRSVSWYQQTPGQGLQFLFEYFSETQRNKGNFPGRFSGRQFSNSRSEMNVSTLELGDSALYLCASSLLGGVATGEFFGPGTRLTVL.

On this clone itself: This sample includes further DNA sequences coding for the same CDR3. This rearrangement joins TRBV9 to TRBJ2-7; TRBD1 might be the D (6 bases). The CDR3 spans 14 residues. Trimming pared 0 bases from V and 3 bases from J, leaving 10 bases between. Looked up from germline, CDR1 is SGDLS and CDR2 is YYNGEE. The CDR3: CASSVGTGNYEQYF. The CDR3, as DNA: TGTGCCAGCAGCGTAGGAACAGGGAACTACGAGCAGTACTTC. The full variable domain, completed using reference TRBV9 and TRBJ2-7, is DSGVTQTPKHLITATGQRVTLRCSPRSGDLSVYWYQQSLDQGLQFLIQYYNGEERAKGNILERFSAQQFPDLHSELNLSSLELGDSALYFCASSVGTGNYEQYFGPGTRLTVT.

This chain links TRBV6-5 with TRBJ1-5, with TRBD1 identical over 10 bases. Germline assignment: CDR1 MNHEY and CDR2 SVGAGI. V lost 4 bases and J lost 7; bases outside the gene matches: 10. CDR3 size: 16 residues. The CDR3 DNA follows: TGTGCCAGCAGTTCTTCCGGGACAGGGGTGGGCCAGCCCCAGCATTTT. Translating it yields CASSSSGTGVGQPQHF.

The chain joins TRBV24-1 to TRBJ1-2; 7 bases fit TRBD1. V was pared by 9 bases and J by 7 bases, with 7 bases of the junction left unmatched. The CDR3 contains 12 residues. The germline CDR1 and CDR2 sequences are KGHDR and SFDVKD. This CDR3 is CATSDRTGGYTF. CDR3 sequence (DNA): TGTGCCACCTCCGACCGGACAGGTGGCTACACCTTC.

V and J are TRBV7-2 and TRBJ2-1; 10 nucleotides match TRBD2. Trimming took 6 bases from V and 9 from J; bases not matched to a gene: 11. The germline CDR1 and CDR2 sequences are SGHTA and FQGNSA. This CDR3 comprises 15 residues. The CDR3 is CASRPLAGGLGEQFF. The DNA for the CDR3 is TGTGCCAGCAGGCCCTTAGCGGGAGGTCTCGGTGAGCAGTTCTTC.